This T cell receptor (beta chain) appears in the sequencing data of a study of Graves' ophthalmopathy and Graves' hyperthyroidism. Study conclusions and caveats: The model predicted ophthalmopathy progression with around 70% sensitivity and under 75% specificity. The authors also found most expanded thyroid clonotypes above 0.001 frequency in blood.

A note on this clonotype: Its antigen is not identified.

For repertoire sequencing, the TCR beta CDR3 regions were amplified from RNA transcripts. First-round RT-PCR used HTBI primers; second-round multiplex PCR followed. TCRdb itself ran the multiplex PCR reads through MiXCR, one entry per CDR3 protein. The table lists a few hundred thousand distinct CDR3 sequences, approximately 20% of them singletons, with around 1.4% in the top ten. This CDR3 has 17 amino acids. Losses at the gene ends were 5 bases for V and 5 bases for J; bases not matched to a gene: 13. The germline V gene encodes CDR1 MNHEY and CDR2 SVGEGT. Clinical symptoms and serum thyroxine were used for diagnosis; TRAb, thyroid ultrasound and orbital computed tomography were also relied on.

Sequences were obtained from peripheral blood. This TCR was recovered from a woman under 30 with Graves' ophthalmopathy. The chain links TRBV6-2 or TRBV6-3 to TRBJ2-5; 11 bases line up with TRBD2. Here the CDR3 reads CASSHKVAGGPGETQYF. CDR3 nucleotide sequence: TGTGCCAGCAGTCATAAAGTAGCGGGAGGGCCCGGGGAGACCCAGTACTTC.